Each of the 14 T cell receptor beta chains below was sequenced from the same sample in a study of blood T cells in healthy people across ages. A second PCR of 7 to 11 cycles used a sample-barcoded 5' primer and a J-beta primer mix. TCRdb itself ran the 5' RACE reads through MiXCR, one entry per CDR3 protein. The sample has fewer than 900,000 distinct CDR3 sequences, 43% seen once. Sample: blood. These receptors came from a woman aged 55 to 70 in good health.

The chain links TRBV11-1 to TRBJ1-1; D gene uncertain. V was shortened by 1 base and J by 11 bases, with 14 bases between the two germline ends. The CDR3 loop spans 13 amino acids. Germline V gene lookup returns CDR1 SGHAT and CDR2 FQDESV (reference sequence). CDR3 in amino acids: CASSLVDGKGAFF. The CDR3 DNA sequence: TGTGCCAGCAGCTTAGTCGACGGGAAAGGGGCTTTCTTT.

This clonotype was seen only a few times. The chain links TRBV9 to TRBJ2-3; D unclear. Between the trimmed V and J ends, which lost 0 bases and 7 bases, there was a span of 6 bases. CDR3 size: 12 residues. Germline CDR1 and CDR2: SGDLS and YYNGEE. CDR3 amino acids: CASSVVANTQYF. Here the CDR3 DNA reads TGTGCCAGCAGCGTAGTTGCCAATACGCAGTATTTT.

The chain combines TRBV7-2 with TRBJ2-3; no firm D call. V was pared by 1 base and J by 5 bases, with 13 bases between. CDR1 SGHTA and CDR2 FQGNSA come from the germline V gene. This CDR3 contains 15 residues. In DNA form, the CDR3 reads TGTGCCAGCAGCTTAGATTGGAGTCCGGGAGATACGCAGTATTTT. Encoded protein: CASSLDWSPGDTQYF.

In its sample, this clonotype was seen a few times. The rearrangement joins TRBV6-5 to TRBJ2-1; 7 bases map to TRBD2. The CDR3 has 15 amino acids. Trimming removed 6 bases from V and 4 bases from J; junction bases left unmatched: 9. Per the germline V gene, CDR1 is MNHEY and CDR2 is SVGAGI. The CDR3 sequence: CASSDLSGGYNEQFF. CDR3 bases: TGTGCCAGCAGCGACTTGTCGGGGGGTTACAATGAGCAGTTCTTC.

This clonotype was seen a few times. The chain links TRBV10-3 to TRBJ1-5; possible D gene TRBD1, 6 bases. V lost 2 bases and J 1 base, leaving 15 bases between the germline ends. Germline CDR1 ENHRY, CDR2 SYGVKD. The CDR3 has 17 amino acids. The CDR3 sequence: CAISETAGQQSNQPQHF. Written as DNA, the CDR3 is TGTGCCATCAGTGAGACCGCCGGACAGCAGAGCAATCAGCCCCAGCATTTT.

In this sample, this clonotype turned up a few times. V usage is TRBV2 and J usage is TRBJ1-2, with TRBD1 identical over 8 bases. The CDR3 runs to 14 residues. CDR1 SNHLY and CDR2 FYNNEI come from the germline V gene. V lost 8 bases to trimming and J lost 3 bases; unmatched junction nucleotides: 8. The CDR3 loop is CASSQGALHYGYTF. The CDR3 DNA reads TGTGCCAGCTCCCAGGGGGCGTTACACTATGGCTACACCTTC.

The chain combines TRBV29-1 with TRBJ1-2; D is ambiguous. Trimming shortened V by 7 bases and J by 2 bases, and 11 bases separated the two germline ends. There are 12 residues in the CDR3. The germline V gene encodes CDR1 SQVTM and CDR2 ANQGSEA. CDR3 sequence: CSAADWNYGYTF. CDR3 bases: TGCAGCGCTGCCGACTGGAACTATGGCTACACCTTC. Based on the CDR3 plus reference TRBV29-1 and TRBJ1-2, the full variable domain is SAVISQKPSRDICQRGTSLTIQCQVDSQVTMMFWYRQQPGQSLTLIATANQGSEATYESGFVIDKFPISRPNLTFSTLTVSNMSPEDSSIYLCSAADWNYGYTFGSGTRLTVV.

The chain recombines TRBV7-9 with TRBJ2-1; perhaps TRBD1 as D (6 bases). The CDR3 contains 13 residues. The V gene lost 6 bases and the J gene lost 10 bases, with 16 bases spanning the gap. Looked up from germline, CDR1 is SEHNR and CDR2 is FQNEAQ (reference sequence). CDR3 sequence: CASSQTGHWEQFF. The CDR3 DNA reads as TGTGCCAGCAGTCAAACGGGACACTGGGAGCAGTTCTTC.

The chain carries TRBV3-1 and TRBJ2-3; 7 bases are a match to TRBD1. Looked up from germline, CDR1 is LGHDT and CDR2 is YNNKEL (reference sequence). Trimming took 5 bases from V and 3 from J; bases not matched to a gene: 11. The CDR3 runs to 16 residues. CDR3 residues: CASSSHRGRRTDTQYF. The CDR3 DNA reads TGTGCCAGCAGCTCCCACAGGGGCAGACGTACAGATACGCAGTATTTT.

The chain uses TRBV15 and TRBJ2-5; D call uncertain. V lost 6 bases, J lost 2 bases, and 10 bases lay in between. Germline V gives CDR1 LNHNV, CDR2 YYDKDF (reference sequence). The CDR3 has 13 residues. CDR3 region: CATSPPMQETQYF. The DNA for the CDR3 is TGTGCCACCAGTCCTCCGATGCAAGAGACCCAGTACTTC.

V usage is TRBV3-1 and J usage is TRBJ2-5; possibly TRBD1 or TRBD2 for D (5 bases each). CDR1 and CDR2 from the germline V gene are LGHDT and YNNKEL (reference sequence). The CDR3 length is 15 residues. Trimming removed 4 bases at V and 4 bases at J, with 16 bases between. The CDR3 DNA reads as TGTGCCAGCAGCCCTCGGGGCAGGGTTGGAGAGACCCAGTACTTC. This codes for CASSPRGRVGETQYF.

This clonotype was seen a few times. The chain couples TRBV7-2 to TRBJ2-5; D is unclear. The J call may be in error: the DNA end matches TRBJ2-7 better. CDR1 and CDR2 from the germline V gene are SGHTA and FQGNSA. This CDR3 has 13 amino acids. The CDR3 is CASSSNRAAEQYF. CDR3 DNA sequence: TGTGCCAGCAGCTCCAACCGGGCGGCCGAGCAGTACTTC.

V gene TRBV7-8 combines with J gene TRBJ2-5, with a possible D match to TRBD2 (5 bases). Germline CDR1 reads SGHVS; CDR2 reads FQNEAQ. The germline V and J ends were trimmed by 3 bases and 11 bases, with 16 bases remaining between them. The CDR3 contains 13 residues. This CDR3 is CASSFGPLREQYF. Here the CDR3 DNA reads TGTGCCAGCAGCTTCGGGCCCCTGAGGGAGCAGTACTTC.

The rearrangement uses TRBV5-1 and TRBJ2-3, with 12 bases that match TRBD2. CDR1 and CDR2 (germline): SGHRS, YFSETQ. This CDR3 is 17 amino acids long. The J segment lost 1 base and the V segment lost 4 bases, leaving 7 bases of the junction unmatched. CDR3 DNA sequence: TGCGCCAGCAGCACCCTAGCGGGGGGGCTGGGCACAGATACGCAGTATTTT. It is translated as CASSTLAGGLGTDTQYF.